This T cell receptor beta chain was recovered during a study of blood T cell repertoires in COVID-19. The CDR3 runs 15 residues. V was trimmed by 0 bases and J by 6 bases, leaving 14 bases between them. CDR1 and CDR2 (germline): MGHRA, YSYEKL. Profiled with immunoSEQ multiplex PCR; TCRdb holds only in-frame clones, not every one. Here the sample spans about 35,000 clones, roughly three quarters being singletons. Sequencing was done on a sample of peripheral blood. This sequence was found in a human donor in a cohort sampled during active COVID-19. The chain employs TRBV4-1 and TRBJ1-2; perhaps TRBD1 as D (6 bases). Here the CDR3 reads CASSQDQQGRDGYTF. DNA for the CDR3: TGCGCCAGCAGCCAAGACCAACAGGGAAGGGATGGCTACACCTTC.